Listed below are T cell receptor beta chains from one sample, sequenced in a study of T cell responses to AZD1222 COVID-19 vaccine. TCRdb's table, derived via immunoSEQ multiplex PCR, lists solely in-frame clones and lacks some. The sample consists of some 100,000 clones, approximately 87% of them appearing once. Here the sequenced sample was peripheral blood, taken on day 0 of AZD1222 vaccination. All receptors derive from an adult in good health. The CDR3 runs from the conserved cysteine through the conserved F or W. A D gene is named only where the DNA matches it firmly. Where a row states a size, it is once, few, many or the class of an expanded clone; other rows omit it.

J gene	D gene	clone size	V gene	CDR3 DNA	CDR3 protein
TRBJ2-7	NA	once	TRBV18	TGTGCCAGCTCACTGGGGCAGGCAAGGTACGAGCAGTACTTC	CASSLGQARYEQYF
TRBJ1-3	NA	NA	TRBV3-1/TRBV3-2	TGTGCCAGCACCCCCATAGGGTTCTCTGGAAACACCATATATTTT	CASTPIGFSGNTIYF
TRBJ1-1	NA	NA	TRBV6-2/TRBV6-3	TGTGCCAGCAGCAAAGGAATATTGAACACTGAAGCTTTCTTT	CASSKGILNTEAFF
TRBJ1-1	NA	once	TRBV2	TGTGCCAGCAGGGTTGGGTTGAACACTGAAGCTTTCTTT	CASRVGLNTEAFF
TRBJ1-5	NA	NA	TRBV19	TGTGCCAGTAGTACCGGGGGGCATAGCAATCAGCCCCAGCATTTT	CASSTGGHSNQPQHF
TRBJ1-4	NA	NA	TRBV7-8	TGTGCCAGCAGCCGAGGGGGACTGGGAGAAAAACTGTTTTTT	CASSRGGLGEKLFF
TRBJ1-4	TRBD1	once	TRBV19	TGTGCCAGTAGTTCGTCGACAGGGCCTAATGAAAAACTGTTTTTT	CASSSSTGPNEKLFF
TRBJ1-3	NA	once	TRBV28	TGTGCCAGCAGAACTGCCGGGACCATAGGAAACACCATATATTTT	CASRTAGTIGNTIYF
TRBJ2-7	NA	NA	TRBV19	TGTGCCAGTAGTAACTCTCACAATTTCGGGCAGTACTTC	CASSNSHNFGQYF
TRBJ1-5	TRBD1	once	TRBV4-3	TGCGCCAGCAGCCAAGAATTACAGGGGGGCCAGCCCCAGCATTTT	CASSQELQGGQPQHF
TRBJ2-3	NA	NA	TRBV27	TGTGCCAGCAGACCCCTGGGGGTGGGGGATACGCAGTATTTT	CASRPLGVGDTQYF
TRBJ2-5	NA	NA	TRBV4-2	TGTGCCAGCAGCCAAAATCCACTAGGACAAGAGACCCAGTACTTC	CASSQNPLGQETQYF